This T cell receptor (beta chain) was sequenced for a study of blood T cell repertoires in COVID-19. Study-level background: Sites in the United States, Italy and Spain provided acute and convalescent COVID-19 samples.

Study processing details: The assay estimated nucleated cells by amplifying reference gene primers. The repertoire was sequenced with immunoSEQ multiplex PCR; TCRdb's copy has only in-frame clones and lacks some. V and J calls and clone size follow that table, whereas D and trimming were derived from the DNA. The sample has about 160,000 clones, around 92% seen once; the top ten hold approximately 3%. This CDR3 comprises 14 residues. V was clipped by 6 bases and J by 2 bases; unmatched bases: 1. The germline V gene has CDR1 SGHVS and CDR2 FQNEAQ. The source of this sequence is a man in his sixties with acute or convalescent COVID-19. V is TRBV7-8 and J is TRBJ2-6; TRBD2 agrees at 7 bases. Sequencing was performed on peripheral blood. This CDR3 is CASRAGAGANVLTF. CDR3 in DNA: TGTGCCAGCAGGGCGGGGGCTGGGGCCAACGTCCTGACTTTC.